A single sample is the source of the 8 T cell receptor beta chains below, sequenced in a study of blood T cell repertoires in COVID-19. Sequencing used immunoSEQ multiplex PCR; TCRdb keeps in-frame clones, though not all of them. The table shows 150,000 to 200,000 clones, with about 86% occurring only once. The source material was peripheral blood. The receptors shown here come from an older woman with COVID-19, enrolled during active disease.

The V call is TRBV19, the J call TRBJ2-5; possible D gene TRBD1, 6 bases. This CDR3 region has 15 residues. V dropped 6 bases and J dropped 1 base, with 15 bases sitting between them. CDR1 and CDR2 from the germline V gene are LNHDA and SQIVND (reference sequence). The DNA of the CDR3 is TGTGCCAGTAGGCGATCACAGGGACCCCAAGAGACCCAGTACTTC. This encodes CASRRSQGPQETQYF.

V is TRBV5-5 and J is TRBJ1-3, with D uncertain. Germline lookup yields CDR1 SGHKS and CDR2 YYEKEE (reference sequence). This CDR3 contains 14 residues. Trimming shortened V by 0 bases and J by 3 bases, and 7 bases separated the two germline ends. Here the CDR3 DNA reads TGTGCCAGCAGCTTGGACGGAGGTGGAAACACCATATATTTT. It is translated as CASSLDGGGNTIYF.

The rearrangement uses TRBV10-3 and TRBJ2-5, with D uncertain. CDR1 is ENHRY and CDR2 is SYGVKD in the germline V gene. Trimming took off 2 bases at V and 5 bases at J, with 9 bases between the two ends. This CDR3 comprises 13 residues. CDR3 sequence reads: CAISEGRSETQYF. In DNA form, the CDR3 reads TGTGCCATCAGTGAGGGTAGATCGGAGACCCAGTACTTC.

The chain uses TRBV3-1 (or the pseudogene TRBV3-2) and TRBJ2-2, with D possibly TRBD2 on 7 matching bases. This CDR3 is 14 amino acids long. Germline V gene lookup returns CDR1 LGHDT and CDR2 YNNKEL (reference sequence). V lost 5 bases to trimming and J lost 6 bases, with 13 bases between them. The CDR3 here is CASSTIGGPGELFF. As DNA, the CDR3 is TGTGCCAGCAGCACGATCGGGGGGCCCGGGGAGCTGTTTTTT.

There are a few counts of this clone. The J gene is TRBJ1-5, the V gene TRBV28; unclear D gene. Trimming stripped 7 bases from V and 4 bases from J, with 17 bases between. There are 15 residues in the CDR3. Germline V gene data show CDR1 as MDHEN and CDR2 as SYDVKM. CDR3 in DNA: TGTGCCAGCAACCCCGCCCGGGATGAAAATCAGCCCCAGCATTTT. It codes for CASNPARDENQPQHF.

The chain combines TRBV23-1 with TRBJ2-7; TRBD2 might be the D (5 bases). TRBV23-1 belongs to the ORF category, with a function that is uncertain. The CDR3 is 15 amino acids. Between the trimmed V and J ends, which lost 10 bases and 3 bases, there was a span of 22 bases. CDR3 DNA sequence: TGCGCCACACTGCCGGGGAGCAGGTGGAGCTACGAGCAGTACTTC. Its translation: CATLPGSRWSYEQYF.

This rearrangement joins TRBV3-1 (or the pseudogene TRBV3-2) to TRBJ1-1; unclear D gene. The length of the CDR3 is 11 residues. The germline V gene has CDR1 LGHDT and CDR2 YNNKEL (reference sequence). The V and J ends lost 1 base and 6 bases respectively, with 3 bases between them. CDR3 in DNA: TGTGCCAGCAGCCAAGGGCCTGAAGCTTTCTTT. Translated: CASSQGPEAFF.

The gene calls are TRBV5-1 and TRBJ2-5, with 10 bases lining up with TRBD2. Germline CDR1 and CDR2: SGHRS and YFSETQ. This CDR3 contains 17 residues. The V and J ends lost 0 bases and 2 bases, in that order; junction bases with no gene match: 7. The CDR3, as DNA: TGCGCCAGCAGCTTGGGGTTTTGGACTAGCGGTCAAGAGACCCAGTACTTC. Translation gives CASSLGFWTSGQETQYF.